The TCR beta chain under discussion was sequenced for a study of CD8+ T cells in alopecia areata. The study's findings and limits: More clonal than normal scalp was lesional scalp, particularly alopecia totalis/universalis.

Per germline, CDR1 GTSNPN and CDR2 SVGIG (reference sequence). The germline V and J ends were trimmed by 5 bases and 4 bases, with 12 bases remaining between them. This CDR3 region has 12 residues. Extraction and reverse transcription of RNA yielded cDNA as the sequencing template. Assay: immunoSEQ multiplex PCR; the TCRdb copy retains only in-frame clones and omits some. The data contain 110,000 to 150,000 clones, 45% to 60% of them singletons. Described treatment: oral pan-JAK inhibitor, 5-10 mg twice daily. Alopecia areata patients provided lesional scalp punch biopsies and peripheral blood. Sorting separated CD4+ and CD8+ T cells out of PBMCs. Concerning this clone: The antigen is undetermined.

The TCR comes from a human donor with alopecia areata. Sequencing used CD8+ T cells sorted from blood, obtained at week 4, from a patient treated with tofacitinib. The genes are TRBV30 and TRBJ2-7; D may be TRBD1 (6 bases). CDR3 DNA sequence: TGTGCCTGGGGTGAACAGGGATACGAGCAGTACTTC. It codes for CAWGEQGYEQYF. Variable domain in full (rest from reference TRBV30 and TRBJ2-7): SQTIHQWPATLVQPVGSPLSLECTVEGTSNPNLYWYRQAAGRGLQLLFYSVGIGQISSEVPQNLSASRPQDRQFILSSKKLLLSDSGFYLCAWGEQGYEQYFGPGTRLTVT.